This T cell receptor (beta chain) was profiled in a study of long-term antiretroviral therapy in people with HIV. The assay, immunoSEQ v3.0, was run at survey level. Libraries were prepared by immunoSEQ multiplex PCR; TCRdb keeps only in-frame clonotypes and omits some of them. There are 30,000 to 40,000 clones in the sample; 75% to 90% occur only once, and roughly 3.9% lies in the top ten. V was shortened by 2 bases and J by 0 bases, with 14 bases between the two germline ends. CDR1 is MDHEN and CDR2 is SYDVKM in the germline V gene. This CDR3 comprises 17 residues. This chain links TRBV28 with TRBJ1-3; the D is unclear. The sequences come from unsorted PBMCs, collected just before starting antiretroviral therapy. This TCR was recovered from a woman between 18 and 29 years old with HIV. Here the CDR3 DNA reads TGTGCCAGCAGTTTAAATCCTAACCTACTCTCTGGAAACACCATATATTTT. Translated, it gives CASSLNPNLLSGNTIYF.